Listed here are 17 T cell receptor beta chains from one sample, sequenced in a study of cytotoxic CD8 clonotypes in ibrutinib-treated CLL (dated by TCRdb to about 2021). This specimen's time point label, per the study, means: approximately 25 months on ibrutinib. Library generation was performed with the immunoSEQ multiplex PCR assay. This immuneACCESS table, as held by TCRdb, lists in-frame sequences with V and J called but not all clones. Of the missing ones, under half trace to an unresolved V gene in checked studies; the others have no known cause. In all, the sample holds roughly 200,000 clones, and over 60% of those were seen once. The ten largest clonotypes hold 13% of the sample. The sequencing here drew on PBMCs, taken after 24 months of ibrutinib treatment. These receptor sequences come from a human donor with chronic lymphocytic leukemia.

The rearrangement uses TRBV11-2 and TRBJ2-3, with 9 bases identical to TRBD1. The germline CDR1 and CDR2 sequences are SGHAT and FQNNGV. V trimming: 4 bases; J trimming: 1 base; junction bases outside the gene matches: 3. CDR3 length: 15 residues. Here the CDR3 reads CASSYGTGRTDTQYF. In DNA form, the CDR3 reads TGTGCCAGCAGCTACGGGACAGGGCGCACAGATACGCAGTATTTT.

V gene TRBV30 combines with J gene TRBJ1-2; D not certain. From germline, CDR1 is GTSNPN and CDR2 SVGIG (reference sequence). The CDR3 is 12 residues long. The V end was cut by 0 bases, the J end by 8 bases, with 10 bases between. The CDR3, as DNA: TGTGCCTGGAGTGTAGGGCAGCTGGGCTACACCTTC. Its protein product is CAWSVGQLGYTF.

The genes are TRBV7-9 and TRBJ2-7, with 7 bases lining up with TRBD2. Per germline, CDR1 SEHNR and CDR2 FQNEAQ (reference sequence). The CDR3 loop spans 14 amino acids. The V segment lost 1 base and the J segment 5 bases; nucleotides outside the gene matches: 5. The CDR3 region is CASSLGGSRNEQYF. CDR3 nucleotides: TGTGCCAGCAGCTTAGGCGGGAGTCGGAACGAGCAGTACTTC.

The V gene is TRBV10-1, the J gene TRBJ2-4, with D perhaps TRBD1 (5 bases). Trimming took off 4 bases at V and 0 bases at J, with 10 bases between the two ends. The germline CDR1 and CDR2 sequences are WNHNN and SYGVQD (reference sequence). CDR3 length: 15 amino acids. The CDR3 nucleotides are TGCGCCAGCAGTGGTATCAGGGAAGCCAAAAACATTCAGTACTTC. Protein: CASSGIREAKNIQYF.

The rearrangement joins TRBV9 to TRBJ2-1, with TRBD2 as a possible D gene (6 bases). This CDR3 has 14 residues. V shed 7 bases and J shed 8 bases, with 19 bases lying between them. Germline CDR1 and CDR2: SGDLS and YYNGEE. The CDR3 region is CASSSRLEGDEQFF. DNA for the CDR3: TGTGCCAGCTCTTCCCGACTAGAGGGTGATGAGCAGTTCTTC.

The chain combines TRBV6-5 with TRBJ2-1, with a possible D match to TRBD1 (5 bases). Trimming shortened V by 0 bases and J by 7 bases, and 10 bases separated the two germline ends. The CDR3 length is 14 residues. Germline assignment: CDR1 MNHEY and CDR2 SVGAGI. The CDR3 sequence: CASSYSKGLNEQFF. For the CDR3, the DNA is TGTGCCAGCAGTTACTCGAAGGGGCTGAATGAGCAGTTCTTC.

The chain couples TRBV5-8 to TRBJ2-7, with 9 positions matching TRBD2. Trimming removed 4 bases from V and 0 bases from J; junction bases left unmatched: 5. CDR1 is SGHTS and CDR2 is YDEGEE in the germline V gene. This CDR3 spans 15 amino acids. The CDR3 loop reads CASSLSGRSSYEQYF. In nucleotides, the CDR3 is TGTGCCAGCAGCCTGAGCGGGAGGAGCTCCTACGAGCAGTACTTC.

As to this clone: At one end, the junction sequence differs from germline, possibly due to a read error. This sequence joins TRBV27 and TRBJ1-2, with D possibly being TRBD1 (6 bases). CDR1 is MNHEY, CDR2 SMNVEV, per germline (reference sequence). CDR3 length: 13 amino acids. The CDR3 nucleotides read TGTGCCAGCAGCCCGGACAGAAACTCTGGCTACACCTTC. Its protein is CASSPDRNSGYTF.

The rearrangement uses TRBV15 and TRBJ1-1; D call uncertain. Germline values: CDR1 LNHNV, CDR2 YYDKDF (reference sequence). The CDR3 runs to 16 residues. V shed 1 base and J shed 0 bases, with 12 bases lying between them. Written as DNA, the CDR3 is TGTGCCACCAGCAGAGTTTTTCGGGAAATGAACACTGAAGCTTTCTTT. Its translation is CATSRVFREMNTEAFF.

This clone was seen only a few times. This chain links TRBV14 with TRBJ2-7; tentative D call: TRBD1 (5 bases). The germline V gene has CDR1 SGHDN and CDR2 FVKESK. The CDR3 totals 11 residues. Trimming took off 8 bases at V and 2 bases at J, with 7 bases between the two ends. This CDR3 is CASSDTYEQYF. The CDR3 DNA sequence: TGTGCCAGCTCGGACACCTACGAGCAGTACTTC.

V is TRBV5-1 and J is TRBJ2-3; tentatively, D is TRBD2 (6 bases). The CDR3 has 14 residues. Trimming took off 5 bases at V and 2 bases at J, with 12 bases between the two ends. Germline assignment: CDR1 SGHRS and CDR2 YFSETQ. The CDR3 DNA is TGCGCCAGCAGGGAGGGTCAGGACACAGATACGCAGTATTTT. This codes for CASREGQDTDTQYF.

Details on this clone: One end of the junction fails to match germline, which may point to a read error. The chain employs TRBV7-7 and TRBJ2-7, with a weak D call TRBD2 (6 bases). Looked up from germline, CDR1 is SSHAT and CDR2 is FNYEAQ (reference sequence). This CDR3 region has 13 residues. The CDR3 DNA reads as TGTGCTAGCAGCTTAGGGAGGACGGACGAGCAGTACTTC. Amino acid sequence: CASSLGRTDEQYF.

The chain couples TRBV13 to TRBJ2-7; tentatively, D is TRBD1 or TRBD2 (5 bases each). V was pared by 5 bases and J by 3 bases, with 11 bases between. Germline assignment: CDR1 PRHDT and CDR2 FYEKMQ (reference sequence). This CDR3 is 13 amino acids long. This chain's CDR3 is CASSRDGVYEQYF. The CDR3 region has the DNA TGTGCCAGCAGCCGGGACGGTGTCTACGAGCAGTACTTC.

This clone occurred once. V gene TRBV28 combines with J gene TRBJ2-7; weak D call: TRBD1 (6 bases). Trimming cost V 6 bases and J 2 bases, with 17 bases left between them. Germline values: CDR1 MDHEN, CDR2 SYDVKM. The CDR3 covers 15 residues. The CDR3: CASSHDRDKAYEQYF. The DNA of the CDR3 is TGTGCCAGCAGCCATGACCGGGACAAAGCCTACGAGCAGTACTTC.

The CDR3, as DNA: TGTGCCAGCAGTACCCTTAGACTAGTCCCGGGGATCTCTGGGGCCAACGTCCTGACTTTC. Translation: CASSTLRLVPGISGANVLTF. This chain uses TRBV7-3 with TRBJ2-6; D is possibly TRBD2 (6 bases). CDR1 and CDR2 from the germline V gene are SGHTA and FQGTGA. The CDR3 is 20 amino acids. V was clipped by 6 bases and J by 0 bases, with 24 bases between them. Supplemented by reference TRBV7-3 and TRBJ2-6, the full variable domain reads GAGVSQTPSNKVTEKGKYVELRCDPISGHTALYWYRQSLGQGPEFLIYFQGTGAADDSGLPNDRFFAVRPEGSVSTLKIQRTERGDSAVYLCASSTLRLVPGISGANVLTFGAGSRLTVL.

This clone was found a few times. This sequence joins TRBV10-3 and TRBJ2-1; D remains ambiguous. V lost 8 bases to trimming and J lost 2 bases, with 13 bases between them. CDR1 is ENHRY, CDR2 SYGVKD, per germline. The CDR3 is 14 amino acids. CDR3 region: CAIRTGSAYNEQFF. CDR3 nucleotides: TGTGCCATCCGAACCGGCTCAGCCTACAATGAGCAGTTCTTC.

This clone was recorded only once. In DNA, the CDR3 is TGTGCCAGCAGCAACAACTGGAAGCAGTTCTTC. Translated: CASSNNWKQFF. The rearrangement joins TRBV9 to TRBJ2-1; the D is unclear. V shed 4 bases and J shed 11 bases, with 10 bases lying between them. CDR1 is SGDLS and CDR2 is YYNGEE in the germline V gene. The CDR3 is 11 residues long.